This is a list of T cell receptor beta chains from one sample in a study of immune evolution from preneoplasia to lung adenocarcinoma. Generated by immunoSEQ multiplex PCR, the TCRdb table keeps only in-frame clones and is missing some. The data contain a few thousand clones, around 74% of them singletons. Source material: FFPE adjacent normal lung tissue. These receptors were collected from a person aged 55 to 79 with lung adenocarcinoma. Each CDR3 is given with its conserved first and last residue. The D gene is left open where the match is weak. Not every row has a clone size; where given, it reads once, few, many or a size class.

clone_size: .
j_call: TRBJ1-6
d_call: .
v_call: TRBV28
cdr3_aa: CASLEGIDNSPLHF
cdr3_nt: TGTGCCAGTCTGGAGGGCATTGATAATTCACCCCTCCACTTT

clone_size: few
j_call: TRBJ1-2
d_call: TRBD1
v_call: TRBV5-4
cdr3_aa: CASGDRGKAPNYGYTF
cdr3_nt: TGTGCCAGCGGGGACAGGGGTAAAGCTCCAAACTATGGCTACACCTTC

clone_size: .
j_call: TRBJ2-1
d_call: TRBD2
v_call: TRBV7-8
cdr3_aa: CASSPTPGTSVNNEQFF
cdr3_nt: TGTGCCAGCAGCCCTACCCCCGGGACTAGCGTCAATAATGAGCAGTTCTTC

clone_size: few
j_call: TRBJ1-2
d_call: .
v_call: TRBV4-2
cdr3_aa: CASSQDRGVAAEGYTF
cdr3_nt: TGTGCCAGCAGCCAAGATAGGGGAGTAGCGGCGGAGGGCTACACCTTC

clone_size: .
j_call: TRBJ1-1
d_call: .
v_call: TRBV28
cdr3_aa: CASSLYGRGNTEAFF
cdr3_nt: TGTGCCAGCAGTTTATACGGCAGGGGAAACACTGAAGCTTTCTTT

clone_size: .
j_call: TRBJ2-7
d_call: .
v_call: TRBV21-1
cdr3_aa: CASSSETYEQYF
cdr3_nt: TGTGCCAGCAGCAGCGAAACCTACGAGCAGTACTTC

clone_size: .
j_call: TRBJ1-6
d_call: TRBD1
v_call: TRBV6-4
cdr3_aa: CASSATGENSPLHF
cdr3_nt: TGTGCCAGCAGCGCTACAGGGGAGAATTCACCCCTCCACTTT

clone_size: .
j_call: TRBJ1-5
d_call: .
v_call: TRBV9
cdr3_aa: CASSAHPENQPQHF
cdr3_nt: TGTGCCAGCAGCGCCCACCCGGAAAATCAGCCCCAGCATTTT

clone_size: large
j_call: TRBJ1-2
d_call: .
v_call: TRBV6-5
cdr3_aa: CASSYSRQLGYTF
cdr3_nt: TGTGCCAGCAGTTACTCGCGGCAGCTCGGGTACACCTTC

clone_size: once
j_call: TRBJ1-6
d_call: TRBD1
v_call: TRBV30
cdr3_aa: CAWAPRQGNSPLHF
cdr3_nt: TGTGCCTGGGCACCCCGACAGGGAAATTCACCCCTCCACTTT

clone_size: .
j_call: TRBJ2-7
d_call: TRBD1
v_call: TRBV5-4
cdr3_aa: CASSARDRSLDEQYF
cdr3_nt: TGTGCCAGCAGCGCCAGGGACAGGAGTCTCGACGAGCAGTACTTC

clone_size: .
j_call: TRBJ2-7
d_call: .
v_call: TRBV4-2
cdr3_aa: CASSQDPGHYEQYF
cdr3_nt: TGTGCCAGCAGCCAAGATCCGGGACATTACGAGCAGTACTTC

clone_size: .
j_call: TRBJ2-7
d_call: .
v_call: TRBV28
cdr3_aa: CASSLTGFRNYEQYF
cdr3_nt: TGTGCCAGCAGTCTCACAGGGTTTAGAAACTACGAGCAGTACTTC

clone_size: .
j_call: TRBJ2-1
d_call: .
v_call: TRBV11-2
cdr3_aa: CASSLVQDEQFF
cdr3_nt: TGTGCCAGCAGCTTAGTCCAGGACGAGCAGTTCTTC

clone_size: .
j_call: TRBJ2-7
d_call: .
v_call: TRBV10-2
cdr3_aa: CASSELGAYEQYF
cdr3_nt: TGCGCCAGCAGTGAGCTCGGAGCCTACGAGCAGTACTTC

clone_size: few
j_call: TRBJ1-6
d_call: .
v_call: TRBV5-1
cdr3_aa: CASREDSTYSSSPLHF
cdr3_nt: TGCGCCAGCAGAGAAGACAGCACCTACTCGAGTTCACCCCTCCACTTT

clone_size: .
j_call: TRBJ2-1
d_call: .
v_call: TRBV29-1
cdr3_aa: CSVASSHNEQFF
cdr3_nt: TGCAGCGTTGCGAGCAGCCACAATGAGCAGTTCTTC

clone_size: .
j_call: TRBJ1-2
d_call: TRBD1
v_call: TRBV5-1
cdr3_aa: CASSTGQDDYGYTF
cdr3_nt: TGCGCCAGCAGCACTGGACAGGACGACTATGGCTACACCTTC

clone_size: .
j_call: TRBJ1-6
d_call: .
v_call: TRBV30
cdr3_aa: CAWSVWDPSYNSPLHF
cdr3_nt: TGTGCCTGGAGTGTTTGGGACCCCTCCTATAATTCACCCCTCCACTTT

clone_size: .
j_call: TRBJ2-5
d_call: .
v_call: TRBV5-4
cdr3_aa: CASSSTGQETQYF
cdr3_nt: TGTGCCAGCAGCTCGACAGGCCAAGAGACCCAGTACTTC

clone_size: .
j_call: TRBJ1-2
d_call: .
v_call: TRBV5-8
cdr3_aa: CASSLGRGDYGYTF
cdr3_nt: TGTGCCAGCAGCTTGGGGCGCGGGGACTATGGCTACACCTTC

clone_size: .
j_call: TRBJ2-5
d_call: .
v_call: TRBV6-6
cdr3_aa: CASSYPETQYF
cdr3_nt: TGTGCCAGCAGTTACCCAGAGACCCAGTACTTC

clone_size: few
j_call: TRBJ2-2
d_call: TRBD2
v_call: TRBV4-1
cdr3_aa: CASSLLAGGNTGELFF
cdr3_nt: TGCGCCAGCAGCCTTTTGGCGGGGGGAAACACCGGGGAGCTGTTTTTT

clone_size: .
j_call: TRBJ2-7
d_call: .
v_call: TRBV27
cdr3_aa: CASSLHPQVYEQYF
cdr3_nt: TGTGCCAGCAGTTTACATCCGCAGGTCTACGAGCAGTACTTC

clone_size: .
j_call: TRBJ1-2
d_call: .
v_call: TRBV19
cdr3_aa: CASSKPSGYTF
cdr3_nt: TGTGCCAGTAGTAAGCCCTCCGGCTACACCTTC

clone_size: .
j_call: TRBJ2-3
d_call: .
v_call: TRBV9
cdr3_aa: CASSSGGNTQYF
cdr3_nt: TGTGCCAGCAGCTCCGGCGGGAATACGCAGTATTTT

clone_size: .
j_call: TRBJ2-2
d_call: TRBD1
v_call: TRBV4-3
cdr3_aa: CASSQAGQGVPGELFF
cdr3_nt: TGCGCCAGCAGCCAAGCGGGACAGGGGGTTCCCGGGGAGCTGTTTTTT

clone_size: .
j_call: TRBJ1-4
d_call: .
v_call: TRBV28
cdr3_aa: CAGGLPNEKLFF
cdr3_nt: TGTGCCGGGGGACTGCCTAATGAAAAACTGTTTTTT